These T cell receptor beta chains were read from a single sample in a study of shared clonotypes between healthy human individuals. The assay was immunoSEQ multiplex PCR, and TCRdb's table has in-frame clones only and misses some. The table records 2 million to 3 million clones, approximately 93% of them present only once. The specimen sequenced was naive CD4+ T cells from PBMCs. The receptors here all came from a man between 18 and 35 years old in good health. Some clones in this sample may be carry-over from other donors' samples. CDR3s include the opening cysteine and the closing phenylalanine or tryptophan. The D gene is left open where the match is weak. Clone size is stated in some rows and not others, as once, few, many or a class when expanded.

v_call	clone_size	j_call	d_call	cdr3_aa	cdr3_nt
TRBV7-9	once	TRBJ2-7	TRBD2	CASGRGTRKFEQYF	TGTGCCAGCGGCCGTGGGACTAGGAAGTTCGAGCAGTACTTC
TRBV11-2	-	TRBJ1-5	-	CASSLGFSNQPQHF	TGTGCCAGCAGCTTAGGGTTTAGCAATCAGCCCCAGCATTTT
TRBV19	-	TRBJ2-2	TRBD2	CASSIDPTSGRAWSGELFF	TGTGCCAGTAGTATAGACCCGACTAGCGGGAGGGCCTGGTCCGGGGAGCTGTTTTTT
TRBV27	-	TRBJ1-3	TRBD1	CASGDRGNTIYF	TGTGCCAGTGGGGACAGGGGAAACACCATATATTTT
TRBV29-1	-	TRBJ2-7	TRBD2	CSVSSGDYNYPTPQYF	TGCAGCGTCAGCTCTGGGGACTACAACTACCCCACCCCCCAGTACTTC
TRBV9	-	TRBJ2-7	-	CASSVLPYRDEQYF	TGTGCCAGCAGCGTCCTCCCTTATCGGGACGAGCAGTACTTC
TRBV5-1	-	TRBJ2-1	TRBD2	CASSQALAEYNEQFF	TGCGCCAGCAGCCAGGCACTAGCGGAGTACAATGAGCAGTTCTTC
TRBV29-1	few	TRBJ1-1	-	CSVRKDGNTEAFF	TGCAGCGTCAGAAAGGACGGAAACACTGAAGCTTTCTTT
TRBV5-4	-	TRBJ1-3	-	CASGGSSGNTIYF	TGTGCCAGCGGGGGGTCCTCTGGAAACACCATATATTTT
TRBV5-1	-	TRBJ2-1	TRBD2	CASFSAGGFNEQFF	TGCGCCAGTTTTTCGGCGGGAGGATTCAATGAGCAGTTCTTC
TRBV14	-	TRBJ2-7	-	CASSPDSLFTYEQYF	TGTGCCAGCAGCCCGGACAGCCTTTTTACCTACGAGCAGTACTTC
TRBV5-4	-	TRBJ2-7	-	CASSSDGFVSYEQYF	TGTGCCAGCAGCTCGGACGGGTTTGTCTCCTACGAGCAGTACTTC
TRBV6-5	-	TRBJ2-1	-	CASSYRTLFNEQFF	TGTGCCAGCAGTTACCGGACCTTGTTCAATGAGCAGTTCTTC
TRBV29-1	-	TRBJ2-5	-	CSVVTPGQQETQYF	TGCAGCGTTGTCACCCCGGGACAACAAGAGACCCAGTACTTC
TRBV7-3	-	TRBJ2-2	-	CASSLGPGTGELFF	TGTGCCAGCAGCTTAGGGCCGGGCACCGGGGAGCTGTTTTTT